Listed below are T cell receptor beta chains from one sample, sequenced in a study of T cell responses to AZD1222 COVID-19 vaccine. Some clones are missing from TCRdb's copy, which holds only in-frame ones; the method was immunoSEQ multiplex PCR. The sample yields around 83,000 clones, 90% seen once. The input for sequencing was peripheral blood, taken 28 days after the second AZD1222 dose. Receptor source: an adult who received the AZD1222 COVID-19 vaccine. CDR3s include the opening cysteine and the closing phenylalanine or tryptophan. D genes are given only for firm matches. Expanded clones get a size class; other rows say once, few or many, or leave the size out.

.	20	TRBD2	TRBJ2-1	TRBV4-3	TGCGCCAGCAGCCCCGGTGGACTAGCGGGGGGGCCAGGGCCCTTCAATGAGCAGTTCTTC	CASSPGGLAGGPGPFNEQFF
.	16	TRBD1	TRBJ2-6	TRBV10-3	TGTGCCATCAGTGAGGAGGGGGCGCGGGGGGCCAACGTCCTGACTTTC	CAISEEGARGANVLTF
.	14	.	TRBJ1-5	TRBV27	TGTGCCAGCAGTACCCGACAGGGCAATCAGCCCCAGCATTTT	CASSTRQGNQPQHF
.	17	.	TRBJ1-4	TRBV28	TGTGCCAGCAGTTTAATAGGGGGGGCCGCCTCGAGGGAAAAACTGTTTTTT	CASSLIGGAASREKLFF
.	13	.	TRBJ1-1	TRBV6-5	TGTGCCAGCAGTTCGTACAGCTACACTGAAGCTTTCTTT	CASSSYSYTEAFF
once	17	TRBD1	TRBJ1-3	TRBV5-1	TGCGCCAGCAGCTTTGAGCCACAGGGGGACTCTGGAAACACCATATATTTT	CASSFEPQGDSGNTIYF
.	14	TRBD1	TRBJ1-2	TRBV7-9	TGTGCCAGCAGCTTGGACAGGGTTACCTATGGCTACACCTTC	CASSLDRVTYGYTF
.	16	.	TRBJ1-6	TRBV3-1/TRBV3-2	TGTGCCAGCAGCCAAGGGAAGAGCTCCTATAATTCACCCCTCCACTTT	CASSQGKSSYNSPLHF
.	15	.	TRBJ2-3	TRBV9	TGTGCCAGCAGACCGGGTGAGCGCGTCACAGATACGCAGTATTTT	CASRPGERVTDTQYF
.	14	.	TRBJ1-1	TRBV29-1	TGCAGCGTTGAACAGGGAATTGGTGGCACTGAAGCTTTCTTT	CSVEQGIGGTEAFF
.	15	.	TRBJ1-5	TRBV7-9	TGTGCCAGCAGCTCTGCGGTAAATAGCAATCAGCCCCAGCATTTT	CASSSAVNSNQPQHF
.	16	TRBD1	TRBJ1-1	TRBV27	TGTGCCAGCAGCAAAGCTAGGACAGGGGGCGCCACTGAAGCTTTCTTT	CASSKARTGGATEAFF
.	15	TRBD2	TRBJ2-7	TRBV27	TGTGCCAGCAGCTTAGTCGGGACTAGCGGTTACGAGCAGTACTTC	CASSLVGTSGYEQYF
few	16	TRBD1	TRBJ2-3	TRBV10-3	TGTGCCATCAGTCTAGGGACAGGGGTAGGAACAGATACGCAGTATTTT	CAISLGTGVGTDTQYF
.	15	.	TRBJ1-2	TRBV7-2	TGTGCCAGCAGCTTAGACGGGGGGGTTGACTATGGCTACACCTTC	CASSLDGGVDYGYTF
.	16	.	TRBJ1-3	TRBV7-6	TGTGCCAGCAGCACCACTTGGGCAGAATCTGGAAACACCATATATTTT	CASSTTWAESGNTIYF
.	15	.	TRBJ2-5	TRBV15	TGTGCCACCAGCAGGGCGGGGGCGTCCCAAGAGACCCAGTACTTC	CATSRAGASQETQYF
.	11	.	TRBJ2-1	TRBV29-1	TGCAGCGTTGGCCTATACAATGAGCAGTTCTTC	CSVGLYNEQFF
.	14	.	TRBJ1-6	TRBV19	TGTGCCAGTAGTATAGGGATCGGGAATTCACCCCTCCACTTT	CASSIGIGNSPLHF
.	15	.	TRBJ2-3	TRBV11-2	TGTGCCAGCAGCTTACAAGCTCACGGCACAGATACGCAGTATTTT	CASSLQAHGTDTQYF
.	15	.	TRBJ1-5	TRBV28	TGTGCCAACCAACGGAGGGGGTATAGCAATCAGCCCCAGCATTTT	CANQRRGYSNQPQHF
.	15	.	TRBJ1-4	TRBV6-6	TGTGCCAGCAGTTACAGGGGGACCTCCAATGAAAAACTGTTTTTT	CASSYRGTSNEKLFF
.	15	TRBD1	TRBJ2-6	TRBV6-5	TGTGCCAGCAGTTCACAGGGGCTCGGGGCCAACGTCCTGACTTTC	CASSSQGLGANVLTF
.	13	.	TRBJ2-7	TRBV6-2/TRBV6-3	TGTGCCAGCAGTTACTCGAGCCAGATCGAGCAGTACTTC	CASSYSSQIEQYF
.	19	TRBD2	TRBJ2-1	TRBV7-2	TGTGCCAGCAGCAAAGAGGGGACTAGTCCCTTAAGCTCCTACAATGAGCAGTTCTTC	CASSKEGTSPLSSYNEQFF
.	15	.	TRBJ1-1	TRBV5-1	TGCGCCAGCAGCGTAGATTCAGGGAGAGGGACTGAAGCTTTCTTT	CASSVDSGRGTEAFF
few	15	.	TRBJ1-2	TRBV7-9	TGTGCCAGCAGCTCCTCCCAGACAGGCCTTTATAGCTACACCTTC	CASSSSQTGLYSYTF
.	14	.	TRBJ2-2	TRBV2	TGTGCCAGCACGAGTGGGAAAAACACCGGGGAGCTGTTTTTT	CASTSGKNTGELFF
.	14	TRBD2	TRBJ2-7	TRBV9	TGTGCCAGCAGCCTCGGGACTAGCGGGTACGAGCAGTACTTC	CASSLGTSGYEQYF
.	14	.	TRBJ1-5	TRBV5-1	TGCGCCAGCAGCTTGGGAGGGGGCAATCAGCCCCAGCATTTT	CASSLGGGNQPQHF
once	15	.	TRBJ1-2	TRBV3-1/TRBV3-2	TGTGCCAGCAGCCACGAGGGACTCACTAACTATGGCTACACCTTC	CASSHEGLTNYGYTF
.	14	TRBD1	TRBJ1-5	TRBV19	TGTGCCAGTACCCACACAGGGGACAATCAGCCCCAGCATTTT	CASTHTGDNQPQHF
.	13	.	TRBJ2-7	TRBV6-5	TGTGCCAGCAGTCGGGCGGAGGATTACGAGCAGTACTTC	CASSRAEDYEQYF
.	12	.	TRBJ1-1	TRBV21-1	TGTGCCAGCAGCAAAGATCAGGGTGAAGCTTTCTTT	CASSKDQGEAFF
.	14	.	TRBJ1-5	TRBV28	TGTGCCAGCAGTTCATCGGGGGGAGGGCAGCCCCAGCATTTT	CASSSSGGGQPQHF
.	13	.	TRBJ2-7	TRBV19	TGTGCCAGTAGTATCGGACGGGCCTACGAGCAGTACTTC	CASSIGRAYEQYF
once	14	TRBD1	TRBJ1-1	TRBV28	TGTGCCATTTACGAAGGGGGCGGCTTTACTGAAGCTTTCTTT	CAIYEGGGFTEAFF
.	16	TRBD1	TRBJ1-4	TRBV6-5	TGTGCCAGCAGTTACCGTCCAGGGGGCGGGAGGGAAAAACTGTTTTTT	CASSYRPGGGREKLFF
.	12	.	TRBJ1-1	TRBV12-3/TRBV12-4	TGTGCCAGCACGGCCTTGGGGACTGAAGCTTTCTTT	CASTALGTEAFF
.	14	TRBD1	TRBJ1-2	TRBV12-5	TGTGCTAGTGGTTTGGGACAGGGGGTTAGCGGCTACACCTTC	CASGLGQGVSGYTF
.	14	.	TRBJ1-4	TRBV27	TGTGCCAGCAGTTTATTCAGGGGTAGTGAAAAACTGTTTTTT	CASSLFRGSEKLFF
.	14	.	TRBJ1-5	TRBV6-5	TGTGCCAGCAGACCCCTTTTTCCCGTACAGCCCCAGCATTTT	CASRPLFPVQPQHF
.	14	.	TRBJ1-6	TRBV6-5	TGTGCCAGCAGGAACGGGATGGCTAATTCACCCCTCCACTTT	CASRNGMANSPLHF
.	15	.	TRBJ1-1	TRBV11-3	TGTGCCAGCAGTGACTCGGGATACTTTAGCACTGAAGCTTTCTTT	CASSDSGYFSTEAFF